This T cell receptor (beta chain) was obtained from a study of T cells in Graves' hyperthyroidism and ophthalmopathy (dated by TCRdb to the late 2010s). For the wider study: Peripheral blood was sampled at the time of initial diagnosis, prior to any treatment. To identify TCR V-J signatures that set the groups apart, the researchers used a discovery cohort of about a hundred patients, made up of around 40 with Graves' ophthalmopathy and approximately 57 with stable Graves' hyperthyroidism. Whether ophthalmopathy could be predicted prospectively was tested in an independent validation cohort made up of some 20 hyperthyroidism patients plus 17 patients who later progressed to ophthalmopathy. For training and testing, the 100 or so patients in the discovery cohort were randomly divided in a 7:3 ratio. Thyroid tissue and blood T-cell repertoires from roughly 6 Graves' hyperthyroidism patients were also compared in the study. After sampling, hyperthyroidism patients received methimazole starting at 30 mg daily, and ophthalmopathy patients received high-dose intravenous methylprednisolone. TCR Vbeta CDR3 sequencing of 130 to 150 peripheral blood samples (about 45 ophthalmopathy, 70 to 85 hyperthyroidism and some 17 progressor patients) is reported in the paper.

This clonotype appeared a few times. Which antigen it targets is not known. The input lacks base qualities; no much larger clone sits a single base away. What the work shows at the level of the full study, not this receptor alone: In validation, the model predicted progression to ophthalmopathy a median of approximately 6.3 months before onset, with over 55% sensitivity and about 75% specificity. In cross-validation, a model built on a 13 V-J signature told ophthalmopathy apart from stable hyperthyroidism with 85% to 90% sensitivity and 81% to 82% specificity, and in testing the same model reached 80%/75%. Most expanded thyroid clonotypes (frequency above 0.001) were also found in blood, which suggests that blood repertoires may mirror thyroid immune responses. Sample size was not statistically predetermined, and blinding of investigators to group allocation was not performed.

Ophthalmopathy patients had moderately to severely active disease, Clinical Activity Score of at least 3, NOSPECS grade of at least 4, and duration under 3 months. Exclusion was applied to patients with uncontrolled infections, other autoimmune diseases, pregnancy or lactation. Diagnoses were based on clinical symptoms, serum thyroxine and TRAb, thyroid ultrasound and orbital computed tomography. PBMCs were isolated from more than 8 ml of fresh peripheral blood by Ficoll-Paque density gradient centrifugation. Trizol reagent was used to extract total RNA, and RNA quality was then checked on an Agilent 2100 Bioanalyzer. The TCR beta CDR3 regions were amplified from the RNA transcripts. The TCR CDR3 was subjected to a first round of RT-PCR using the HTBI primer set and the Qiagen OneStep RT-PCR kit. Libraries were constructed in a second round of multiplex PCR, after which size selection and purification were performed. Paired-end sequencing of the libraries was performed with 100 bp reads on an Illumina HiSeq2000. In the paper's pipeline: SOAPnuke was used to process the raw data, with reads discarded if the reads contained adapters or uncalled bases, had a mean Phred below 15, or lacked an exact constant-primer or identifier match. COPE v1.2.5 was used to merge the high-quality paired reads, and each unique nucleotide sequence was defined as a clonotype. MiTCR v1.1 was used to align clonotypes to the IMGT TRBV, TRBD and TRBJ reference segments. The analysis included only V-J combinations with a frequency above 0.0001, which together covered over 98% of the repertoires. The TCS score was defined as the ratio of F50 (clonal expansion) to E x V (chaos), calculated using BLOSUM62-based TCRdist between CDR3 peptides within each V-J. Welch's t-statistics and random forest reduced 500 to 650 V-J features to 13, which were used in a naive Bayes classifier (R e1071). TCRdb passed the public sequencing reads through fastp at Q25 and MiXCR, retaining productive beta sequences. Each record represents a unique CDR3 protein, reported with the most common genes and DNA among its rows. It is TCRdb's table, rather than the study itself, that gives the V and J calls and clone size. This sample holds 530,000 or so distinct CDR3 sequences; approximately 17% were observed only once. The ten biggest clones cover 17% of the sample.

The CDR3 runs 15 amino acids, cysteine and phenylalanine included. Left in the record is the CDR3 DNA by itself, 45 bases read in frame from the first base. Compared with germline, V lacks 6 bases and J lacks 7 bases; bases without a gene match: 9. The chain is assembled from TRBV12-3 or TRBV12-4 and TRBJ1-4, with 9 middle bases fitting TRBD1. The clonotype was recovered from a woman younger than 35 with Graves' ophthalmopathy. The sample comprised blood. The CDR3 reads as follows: CASSWAGTGSEKLFF. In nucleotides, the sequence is TGTGCCAGCAGCTGGGCTGGGACAGGGAGTGAAAAACTGTTTTTT.